This TCR beta chain was sequenced in a study of low-dose radiotherapy and immunotherapy resistance in tumors. Background on the study: Every 2 weeks, cohort 1 got 0.5 Gy, reaching 6.5 Gy to the planning target volume. Daily oral aspirin at 300 mg began on cycle 1 day 1 and lasted four cycles.

Germline V gene data show CDR1 as SGHVS and CDR2 as FQNEAQ. CDR3 length equals 14 residues. Trimming shortened V by 3 bases and J by 7 bases, and 13 bases separated the two germline ends. This clonotype was seen only a few times. Priming of first-strand cDNA relied on TRAV- and TRBV-specific primers (covering alpha and beta chains). TCRs were put through 20 PCR cycles of amplification with Phusion. A constant-region primer and the V-primer adapter served as the primer pair. In vitro transcription served to amplify the mRNA that had been isolated. TCRdb reprocessed the reads via MiXCR and lists one record per CDR3 protein. In the table there are 100,000 or so distinct CDR3 sequences, around 20% of which are singletons. Regarding time point: after trial treatment. Treatment indicated: LDRT plus nivolumab, ipilimumab, low-dose cyclophosphamide and aspirin (RACIN trial).

Sequenced material: PBMCs, taken after low-dose radiotherapy plus immunotherapy. The gene calls are TRBV7-8 and TRBJ2-1; D not resolved. The TCR comes from a male donor with prostate cancer. This chain's CDR3 is CASSLLTALNEQFF. CDR3 nucleotide sequence: TGTGCCAGCAGCTTGCTAACTGCTTTGAATGAGCAGTTCTTC.